A selection of T cell receptor beta chains follows, all from one sample in a study of blood T cells in healthy people across ages. MiXCR, applied by TCRdb to the 5' RACE reads, yields one record per CDR3 protein. Of roughly 1,100,000 distinct CDR3 sequences in the sample, roughly 24% are singletons; the top ten hold about 0.72%. The same sample was also used in a study of T cells of mothers and their children.

Sequencing input: blood. The receptors were gathered from a girl aged 2-10 years in good health. Each CDR3 is given with its conserved first and last residue. The D gene is left open where the match is weak. Clone size is given for some rows only: seen once, a few or many times, or a class if the clone is expanded.

V gene,J gene,clone size,D gene,CDR3 DNA,CDR3 protein
TRBV28,TRBJ2-7,many,.,TGTGCCAGCAATTCTTTGGGCGGTCGACTCGAGCAGTACTTC,CASNSLGGRLEQYF
TRBV3-1,TRBJ2-1,.,TRBD2,TGTGCCAGCAGCCAAATGCTAGCGGGAGGCAATGAGCAGTTCTTC,CASSQMLAGGNEQFF
TRBV4-1,TRBJ2-3,few,.,TGCGCCAGCAGCCAAGTTCGAAAGCTTACAGGGAGCACAGATACGCAGTATTTT,CASSQVRKLTGSTDTQYF
TRBV5-1,TRBJ2-3,.,TRBD2,TGCGCCAGCAGCTTGGTTCTAGCGGGGTTCACAGATACGCAGTATTTT,CASSLVLAGFTDTQYF
TRBV27,TRBJ2-5,.,.,TGTGCCAGCAGTTCCCAAGCGGGCGACGAGACCCAGTACTTC,CASSSQAGDETQYF
TRBV20-1,TRBJ2-1,few,TRBD2,TGCAATGCTTCCCGACTAGCGGGGGGTTCTTACAATGAGCAGTTCTTC,CNASRLAGGSYNEQFF
TRBV6-6,TRBJ1-5,few,.,TGTGCCAGCAGCTCCGGACAGTTCTTGAATCAGCCCCAGCATTTT,CASSSGQFLNQPQHF
TRBV4-1,TRBJ2-1,few,.,TGCGCCAGCAGCCAAGATCAGGGGGGGAATGAGCAGTTCTTC,CASSQDQGGNEQFF
TRBV7-2,TRBJ2-3,.,.,TGTGCCAGCAGCCCAGAGGAGGGGATCACAGATACGCAGTATTTT,CASSPEEGITDTQYF
TRBV19,TRBJ1-2,.,.,TGTGCCAGTAGTGGCCTCCGCTATGGCTACACCTTC,CASSGLRYGYTF
TRBV14,TRBJ2-5,few,.,TGTGCCAGCAGCCAAGAGGGGGGACCGGGGCAAGAGACCCAGTACTTC,CASSQEGGPGQETQYF
TRBV7-3,TRBJ2-1,few,TRBD1,TGTGCCAGCAGCTTACTTGGGGGGACAGGGGAAAACAATGAGCAGTTCTTC,CASSLLGGTGENNEQFF
TRBV7-2,TRBJ2-5,.,TRBD1,TGTGCCAGCAGCTCCGGGACAGGGGATTCCCAGTACTTC,CASSSGTGDSQYF
TRBV7-2,TRBJ2-7,.,.,TGTGCCAGCAGCTTATCGGGTAGGGGGGACTACGAGCAGTACTTC,CASSLSGRGDYEQYF
TRBV5-6,TRBJ1-4,few,.,TGTGCCAGCAGCAAACCGACTGGCGGTAATGAGAAACTGTTTTTT,CASSKPTGGNEKLFF
TRBV7-2,TRBJ2-2,.,.,TGTGCCAGCACCTCTAGGAGGGCGAACACCGGGGAGCTGTTTTTT,CASTSRRANTGELFF
TRBV15,TRBJ2-7,.,.,TGTGCCACCAGAGATGACGGGGGCGCAGAGCAGTACTTC,CATRDDGGAEQYF
TRBV11-2,TRBJ2-5,few,.,TGTGCCAGCAGCTCCCATCCGGGACCGCCCGGAGGAGAGACCCAGTACTTC,CASSSHPGPPGGETQYF
TRBV9,TRBJ2-5,few,TRBD2,TGTGCCAGCAGCGTAGGACTAGCGAGCCAAGAGACCCAGTACTTC,CASSVGLASQETQYF
TRBV6-6,TRBJ1-1,.,.,TGTGCCAGCAGGAGAGGTGGTGAAACTGAAGCTTTCTTT,CASRRGGETEAFF
TRBV15,TRBJ1-1,once,.,TGTGCCACCAGCAGAGATCGCAGGGGATGGACTGAAGCTTTCTTT,CATSRDRRGWTEAFF
TRBV5-6,TRBJ1-6,.,TRBD1,TGTGCCAGCGGCTTGTTCTCGACAGGGATTAATTCACCCCTCCACTTT,CASGLFSTGINSPLHF
TRBV6-1,TRBJ2-2,.,.,TGTGCCAGCAGTGAAATGCTGGGATCCGGGGAGCTGTTTTTT,CASSEMLGSGELFF
TRBV11-2,TRBJ1-1,few,TRBD1,TGTGCCAGCAGCTTAAATCAGGGGGCGTTGACTGAAGCTTTCTTT,CASSLNQGALTEAFF
TRBV6-1,TRBJ1-6,.,TRBD1,TGTGCCAGCAGGATCCCGGGACAGGAGCGTGTGACCCTCCACTTT,CASRIPGQERVTLHF
TRBV5-6,TRBJ2-1,.,TRBD1,TGTGCCAGCAGCTCGGGGACAGAGATTGTGGGAGAGCAGTTCTTC,CASSSGTEIVGEQFF
TRBV20-1,TRBJ2-7,.,TRBD2,TGCAGCGCTCTTAGCGGGGGGGCTCTTTACGAGCAGTACTTC,CSALSGGALYEQYF
TRBV28,TRBJ1-4,.,.,TGTGCCAGCACCGCGCTCGCGGAAACTAATGAAAAACTGTTTTTT,CASTALAETNEKLFF
TRBV6-6,TRBJ2-1,.,.,TGTGCCAGCAGTTTGGGACTTAGCTCCTACAGTGAGCAGTTCTTC,CASSLGLSSYSEQFF
TRBV12-3/TRBV12-4,TRBJ2-7,few,.,TGTGCCAGCAGTTACATCGGGCCCGATTACAATGAGCGGTTCTTC,CASSYIGPDYNERFF
TRBV3-1,TRBJ2-7,.,.,TGTGCCAGCAGCCATGGGCGGCTAGCGACCTACGAGCAGTACTTC,CASSHGRLATYEQYF
TRBV2,TRBJ1-2,.,.,TGTGCCAGCGGGGGGGTGGCCCAAGGCTACACCTTC,CASGGVAQGYTF
TRBV2,TRBJ1-2,.,.,TGTGCCAGCAACGAGGGGTACGAAGAATCCTATGGCTACACCTTC,CASNEGYEESYGYTF
TRBV29-1,TRBJ2-7,.,.,TGCAGCGCTTATCGGGACTACGAGCAGTACTTC,CSAYRDYEQYF
TRBV7-8,TRBJ2-1,few,TRBD2,TGTGCCAGCAGCTTTGGCGCGACTAGCGGGAGCCTGTCTGAGCAGTTCTTC,CASSFGATSGSLSEQFF
TRBV14,TRBJ1-4,.,TRBD1,TGTGCCAGCAGCCCGCCCGGGACAGGGAATGAAAAACTGTTTTTT,CASSPPGTGNEKLFF
TRBV4-2,TRBJ2-7,few,.,TGTGCCAGCAGCCAAGATTTGGGAGACGAGCAGTACTTC,CASSQDLGDEQYF
TRBV6-5,TRBJ2-5,.,TRBD1,TGTGCCAGCAGTACCGACAGGGGTTTAGGGGAGACCCAGTACTTC,CASSTDRGLGETQYF
TRBV7-2,TRBJ1-5,.,.,TGTGCCAGCAGCTTACATCTTGCCGATCCTAGCAATCAGCCCCAGCATTTT,CASSLHLADPSNQPQHF
TRBV25-1,TRBJ1-1,.,TRBD1,TGTGCCAGCAGTCCCCCCGGGACAGGAGTTGAAGCTTTCTTT,CASSPPGTGVEAFF
TRBV12-3/TRBV12-4,TRBJ2-5,.,TRBD2,TGTGCCAGCAGTCCGGAGCGGGGGGCCGGAGAGACCCAGTACTTC,CASSPERGAGETQYF
TRBV5-5,TRBJ2-1,few,TRBD2,TGTGCCAGCAACATAGCGGGAGGTTCCGAGCAGTTCTTC,CASNIAGGSEQFF
TRBV29-1,TRBJ2-2,.,.,TGCAGCGTTGTTGGGACCGGGGAGCTGTTTTTT,CSVVGTGELFF